A selection of T cell receptor beta chains follows, all from one sample in a study of cytomegalovirus exposure and HLA in healthy donors. The data were produced by immunoSEQ multiplex PCR, yet TCRdb's version contains in-frame clones alone and is incomplete. The sample lists 60,000 to 65,000 clones, 85% to 95% occurring once. Sequencing input: PBMCs. The receptors were sampled from a woman under 30 in good health and CMV-seropositive. The CDR3 runs from the conserved cysteine through the conserved F or W. D genes are given only for firm matches. For some rows the clone size is stated as once, few or many, or as a class when expanded; others skip it.

V	size	length	D	J	CDR3	DNA
TRBV5-4	NA	14	NA	TRBJ1-6	CASSFGVGNSPLHF	TGTGCCAGCAGCTTCGGAGTGGGTAATTCACCCCTCCACTTT
TRBV5-1	NA	13	NA	TRBJ2-7	CASSLNGGHEQYF	TGCGCCAGCAGCTTGAACGGGGGTCACGAGCAGTACTTC
TRBV25-1	NA	16	TRBD1	TRBJ1-2	CASSDLNFRDRDGYTF	TGTGCCAGCAGTGATCTCAACTTCCGGGACAGGGATGGCTACACCTTC
TRBV14	NA	11	TRBD1	TRBJ2-1	CASSHLDRAFF	TGTGCCAGCAGCCATTTGGACAGGGCGTTCTTC
TRBV19	NA	13	NA	TRBJ2-7	CASRDTMTYEQYF	TGTGCCAGTCGGGATACCATGACCTACGAGCAGTACTTC
TRBV19	NA	13	NA	TRBJ2-2	CASSSRGTGELFF	TGTGCCAGTAGTTCCCGGGGTACCGGGGAGCTGTTTTTT
TRBV28	NA	13	TRBD2	TRBJ2-7	CASRGTSIYEQYF	TGTGCCAGCAGGGGGACTAGCATCTACGAGCAGTACTTC
TRBV19	once	14	NA	TRBJ1-4	CASSIGGNNEKLFF	TGTGCCAGTAGTATAGGAGGGAACAATGAAAAACTGTTTTTT
TRBV11-3	once	17	TRBD2	TRBJ2-1	CASSPRLAGGPGNEQFF	TGTGCCAGCAGCCCCCGACTAGCGGGGGGGCCGGGGAATGAGCAGTTCTTC
TRBV2	NA	16	TRBD1	TRBJ1-1	CASKFRTGNMNTEAFF	TGTGCCAGCAAGTTTAGGACAGGGAACATGAACACTGAAGCTTTCTTT
TRBV28	NA	13	TRBD1	TRBJ2-7	CASKQGPKGEQYF	TGTGCCAGCAAACAGGGGCCAAAGGGGGAGCAGTACTTC
TRBV4-1	NA	16	NA	TRBJ1-2	CASSQDGGQGRGGYTF	TGCGCCAGCAGCCAAGATGGGGGCCAGGGCAGAGGAGGCTACACCTTC
TRBV28	NA	14	NA	TRBJ1-2	CASSFQGRLYGYTF	TGTGCCAGCAGTTTCCAGGGGAGACTGTATGGCTACACCTTC
TRBV2	few	11	NA	TRBJ2-1	CASSDSDEQFF	TGTGCCAGCAGTGACAGCGATGAGCAGTTCTTC
TRBV19	NA	15	NA	TRBJ1-3	CASSISEGIGNTIYF	TGTGCCAGTAGTATTTCGGAGGGGATAGGAAACACCATATATTTT
TRBV7-2	NA	15	NA	TRBJ2-5	CASSPNLSGQETQYF	TGTGCCAGCAGCCCCAATCTTTCAGGTCAAGAGACCCAGTACTTC
TRBV27	NA	13	NA	TRBJ1-4	CASSATVLEKLFF	TGTGCCAGCAGTGCCACTGTGCTTGAAAAACTGTTTTTT
TRBV4-1	NA	15	NA	TRBJ2-1	CASSLRTGEYNEQFF	TGCGCCAGCAGCCTAAGGACTGGGGAGTACAATGAGCAGTTCTTC
TRBV19	NA	15	TRBD1	TRBJ1-5	CASSIGTGGNQPQHF	TGTGCCAGTAGTATCGGGACAGGGGGGAATCAGCCCCAGCATTTT
TRBV2	NA	16	TRBD2	TRBJ2-7	CASSEGLAGELYEQYF	TGTGCCAGCAGTGAAGGGCTAGCGGGAGAGTTGTACGAGCAGTACTTC
TRBV15	NA	14	NA	TRBJ1-1	CATSWRTRDTEAFF	TGTGCCACCAGCTGGAGGACCCGGGACACTGAAGCTTTCTTT